This T cell receptor beta chain appears in the sequencing data of a study of blood T cell repertoires in COVID-19. Profiled with immunoSEQ multiplex PCR; TCRdb holds only in-frame clones, not every one. The sample carries more than 100,000 clones, 87% recorded once. Germline CDR1 is LGHNA and CDR2 is YNFKEQ. Trimming left V 3 bases short and J 2 bases short, with 22 bases between. The CDR3 consists of 19 residues. The sequence was obtained from a man aged 45-65 years with active COVID-19. The sample comprised peripheral blood. The chain couples TRBV4-2 to TRBJ2-2, with D possibly matching TRBD2 (7 bases). The CDR3 protein is CASSHPREGGSLNTGELFF. In DNA, the CDR3 is TGTGCCAGCAGCCATCCCAGGGAGGGGGGTTCGCTTAACACCGGGGAGCTGTTTTTT.